In this sample, the clone carrying this T cell receptor beta chain turned up a few times. Its specificity is unknown. Time point given: sample taken at primary tumor resection. Whole RNA came from tumor, nontumor lung or frozen PBMC and was sequenced without being sorted. 55 to 80 TRACERx patients with early, untreated non-small cell lung cancer donated samples. This sample stems from a study of spatial heterogeneity in lung cancer. Study background: The study consistently detected more beta-chain than alpha-chain sequences. Study conclusions and caveats: Resection blood, more than follow-up blood, showed ubiquitous expanded tumor TCRs.

On each TCR cDNA molecule, a unique molecular identifier was present. Each CDR3 protein gets one entry after TCRdb re-called the 5' RACE reads with MiXCR. The sample shows 35,000 or so distinct CDR3 sequences, less than 5.5% of them seen only once. Losses at the gene ends were 1 base for V and 7 bases for J; bases not matched to a gene: 4. The CDR3 consists of 13 residues. The V gene is TRBV12-3 or TRBV12-4, the J gene TRBJ2-7; 7 bases align to TRBD1. The TCR was taken from a female donor with early-stage non-small cell lung cancer. Sequencing was performed on PBMCs, taken at surgery. CDR3 coding DNA: TGTGCCAGCAGTTTAGAGAAGGGGGCAGAGCAGTACTTC. Residues: CASSLEKGAEQYF.